The 19 T cell receptor beta chains below all came from one sample that was sequenced in a study of blood T cell repertoires in COVID-19. Clones were read by immunoSEQ multiplex PCR, and TCRdb kept only the in-frame ones, dropping some. The repertoire holds a few hundred thousand clones, with approximately 86% as singletons. The sequencing sample was made of PBMCs or T cells enriched from blood (not recorded which). Receptor source: a woman aged 40 to 55 with acute COVID-19.

This chain uses TRBV4-2 with TRBJ1-1; 9 nucleotides agree with TRBD1. CDR3 length equals 15 residues. Trimming took 6 bases from V and 1 from J; bases not matched to a gene: 6. Per germline, CDR1 LGHNA and CDR2 YNFKEQ. The CDR3 is CASSHTGQGNTEAFF. The CDR3 bases are TGTGCCAGCAGTCACACGGGACAGGGGAACACTGAAGCTTTCTTT.

The V and J genes are TRBV6-2 or TRBV6-3 and TRBJ2-7, with D perhaps matching TRBD1 (5 bases). Germline lookup yields CDR1 MNHEY and CDR2 SVGEGT. V lost 5 bases and J 4 bases, leaving 12 bases between the germline ends. The CDR3 is 13 amino acids. In DNA form, the CDR3 reads TGTGCCAGCAGTCAGACAGACGGTTACGAGCAGTACTTC. Translated: CASSQTDGYEQYF.

This clone was counted between two and nine times. This chain connects TRBV4-3 to TRBJ2-7; 7 nucleotides line up with TRBD2. V lost 0 bases, J lost 5 bases, and 7 bases stayed unmatched. This CDR3 contains 15 residues. The germline CDR1 and CDR2 sequences are LGHNA and YSLEER. The CDR3 loop is CASSQDRGVKDEQYF. CDR3 coding DNA: TGCGCCAGCAGCCAAGATCGGGGGGTTAAGGACGAGCAGTACTTC.

The chain recombines TRBV5-5 with TRBJ1-4; D gene uncertain. CDR1 is SGHKS and CDR2 is YYEKEE in the germline V gene (reference sequence). The CDR3 runs 16 residues. V lost 4 bases and J lost 2, with 15 bases in between. CDR3 loop: CASSTDPGGTNEKLFF. In DNA form, the CDR3 reads TGTGCCAGCAGCACAGACCCGGGAGGGACTAATGAAAAACTGTTTTTT.

This rearrangement joins TRBV21-1 to TRBJ1-5; the table assigns TRBD1, which was not confirmed against the DNA. TRBV21-1 is assigned pseudogene status. The CDR3 runs to 18 residues. The CDR3 DNA sequence: TGTGCCAGCAGCAAAGCGCGGAGACAGGGGGCTTACGATCAGCCCCAGCATTTT. Protein product: CASSKARRQGAYDQPQHF.

CDR3 in amino acids: CATHTGTSGSYEQYF. In DNA, the CDR3 is TGTGCCACTCACACGGGGACTAGCGGCTCCTACGAGCAGTACTTC. V and J are TRBV28 and TRBJ2-7, with 11 bases matching TRBD2. The J segment lost 0 bases and the V segment lost 10 bases, leaving 8 bases of the junction unmatched. Germline assignment: CDR1 MDHEN and CDR2 SYDVKM. The CDR3 length is 15 residues.

The gene calls are TRBV19 and TRBJ1-5; D unresolved. The CDR3 runs 14 residues. With 3 bases removed from V and 6 bases from J, the gap between germline ends came to 12 bases. Germline V gives CDR1 LNHDA, CDR2 SQIVND (reference sequence). DNA for the CDR3: TGTGCCAGTAGTATCGTTGAGGCGGCTCAGCCCCAGCATTTT. Amino acid sequence: CASSIVEAAQPQHF.

The chain combines TRBV4-3 with TRBJ1-2; no firm D call. The CDR3 is 15 amino acids. V gave up 3 bases and J gave up 0 bases, with 11 bases separating them. Germline lookup yields CDR1 LGHNA and CDR2 YSLEER. The CDR3 is CASSQTKEANYGYTF. CDR3 DNA: TGCGCCAGCAGCCAGACCAAGGAGGCTAACTATGGCTACACCTTC.

This rearrangement joins TRBV7-2 to TRBJ2-7; 12 nucleotides agree with TRBD1. This CDR3 region has 15 residues. After removal of 4 bases from V and 6 bases from J, the junction contained 7 bases not matched to a gene. In germline, CDR1 is SGHTA, CDR2 FQGNSA. The CDR3 sequence: CASSSSGTGGFEQYF. CDR3 in DNA: TGTGCCAGCAGCTCTTCCGGGACAGGGGGCTTCGAGCAGTACTTC.

The chain is built from TRBV2 and TRBJ1-6; 7 nucleotides align to TRBD1. This CDR3 spans 14 amino acids. The J segment lost 7 bases and the V segment lost 8 bases, leaving 8 bases of the junction unmatched. Looked up from germline, CDR1 is SNHLY and CDR2 is FYNNEI. In DNA, the CDR3 is TGTGCCAGCGGAGAGACAGGGTTGAATTCACCCCTCCACTTT. Protein product: CASGETGLNSPLHF.

A few counts support this clone. The chain is built from TRBV21-1 and TRBJ2-7; the table's D call TRBD2 went unverified against the DNA. TRBV21-1 is flagged as a pseudogene. This CDR3 has 16 amino acids. This chain's CDR3 is CASSKPPGEGSYEQYF. The DNA for the CDR3 is TGTGCCAGCAGCAAACCTCCAGGGGAGGGGTCCTACGAGCAGTACTTC.

This clone appeared a few times. The chain uses TRBV4-2 and TRBJ1-1, with 7 positions matching TRBD1. The CDR3 totals 14 residues. V was clipped by 4 bases and J by 4 bases; unmatched bases: 6. Germline V gene sequence: CDR1 LGHNA, CDR2 YNFKEQ. The CDR3 DNA sequence: TGTGCCAGCAGCCCCACAGGGGTTGTCACTGAAGCTTTCTTT. Translating gives CASSPTGVVTEAFF.

This sequence joins TRBV6-2 or TRBV6-3 and TRBJ2-7; 8 positions match TRBD2. The CDR3 consists of 14 residues. CDR1 MNHEY and CDR2 SVGEGT come from the germline V gene. The junction had 1 base not matched to a gene; V was cut back by 0 bases and J by 3 bases. CDR3 region: CASSYSGGVYEQYF. CDR3 coding DNA: TGTGCCAGCAGTTACTCCGGGGGGGTCTACGAGCAGTACTTC.

The V and J genes are TRBV24-1 and TRBJ1-3, with D uncertain. The CDR3 has 15 residues. Germline-derived CDR1 and CDR2 are KGHDR and SFDVKD. V was trimmed by 4 bases and J by 0 bases, leaving 9 bases between them. This CDR3 is CATSEEEDSGNTIYF. The CDR3 nucleotides read TGTGCCACCAGTGAAGAGGAGGACTCTGGAAACACCATATATTTT.

This chain uses TRBV3-1 (or the pseudogene TRBV3-2) with TRBJ1-1; D is possibly TRBD1 (6 bases). CDR1 and CDR2 from the germline V gene are LGHDT and YNNKEL (reference sequence). CDR3 length: 15 amino acids. Trimming left V 3 bases short and J 1 base short, with 12 bases between. The CDR3 DNA is TGTGCCAGCAGCCATGGATTACAGGGGAACACTGAAGCTTTCTTT. Its protein is CASSHGLQGNTEAFF.

There are a few counts of this clone. The chain recombines TRBV5-8 with TRBJ1-3; D not certain. Germline-derived CDR1 and CDR2 are SGHTS and YDEGEE. The V gene lost 3 bases and the J gene lost 0 bases, with 7 bases spanning the gap. The CDR3 loop spans 14 amino acids. The CDR3 DNA reads as TGTGCCAGCAGCTGGGAGAACTCTGGAAACACCATATATTTT. Its translation is CASSWENSGNTIYF.

The genes are TRBV11-2 and TRBJ1-6; D is uncertain. The CDR3 sequence is 16 residues long. The germline V and J ends were trimmed by 6 bases and 6 bases, with 18 bases remaining between them. Germline V gene lookup returns CDR1 SGHAT and CDR2 FQNNGV. The CDR3 sequence is CASSLTMGEINSPLHF. CDR3 nucleotide sequence: TGTGCCAGCAGTTTGACAATGGGAGAAATTAATTCACCCCTCCACTTT.

The gene calls are TRBV10-3 and TRBJ1-2; TRBD1 aligns across 9 bases. V lost 6 bases, J lost 8 bases, and 10 bases stayed unmatched. There are 14 residues in the CDR3. Germline CDR1 reads ENHRY; CDR2 reads SYGVKD. CDR3: CAIRGDRDAIGYTF. In DNA form, the CDR3 reads TGTGCCATCAGGGGGGACAGGGACGCGATAGGCTACACCTTC.

The chain combines TRBV27 with TRBJ2-1, with 12 bases aligning to TRBD1. CDR3 size: 15 residues. The J segment lost 9 bases and the V segment lost 6 bases, leaving 9 bases of the junction unmatched. Germline V gene data show CDR1 as MNHEY and CDR2 as SMNVEV (reference sequence). This chain's CDR3 is CASRRGQGAYSEQFF. The CDR3 DNA is TGTGCCAGCAGGAGGGGACAGGGGGCTTATAGTGAGCAGTTCTTC.